What follows is one T cell receptor beta chain and its context. What antigen it recognizes has not been identified. The record has no base qualities; no much larger clone is one base away. This sample stems from a study of T cell repertoires in cytomegalovirus infection (dated by TCRdb to between 2017 and 2020). The study in broad terms: Donor HLA type was relevant to the analysis, as public TCR beta signatures indicated carriage of CMV infection together with the matching HLA type. General conclusions and limits of the study: The ex vivo response was dominated by HLA-C-restricted CMV-specific TCR beta clonotypes, and the single most frequent clonotype in two of eight donors was supplied by these HLA-C-restricted clonotypes. Carriers of CMV infection plus the relevant HLA type were discriminated by the cumulative frequency of public TCR beta family members in the study cohort and in an independent roughly 370-donor cohort.

The listed sequencing device is Illumina HiSeq 1500. TCRdb handled the public reads itself, with Q25 trimming in fastp and clone calling in MiXCR, and kept productive beta chains. Identical CDR3 proteins give one entry, which carries the most common genes and DNA. This sample comprises 300,000 or so distinct CDR3 sequences, about a quarter of them detected only once. The ten largest clones add up to about 15% of the sample. The receptor was derived from a human donor in good health (CMV status not recorded). Some clones in this sample may be carry-over from other donors' samples. Sequenced sample: PBMCs.

The nucleotide sequence reads TGTGCCAGCAGCGTTGTCGGGGAGATCTCCTACGAGCAGTACTTC. Translated, it reads CASSVVGEISYEQYF. Recombination linked TRBV9 to TRBJ2-7; the best D guess is TRBD2, with 5 bases matching. Taken from the germline V gene, the CDR1 and CDR2 loops are SGDLS and YYNGEE. The CDR3 holds 15 amino acids from the cysteine to the phenylalanine. The read is trimmed to its CDR3 DNA, 45 bases read in frame from base 1. V was cut back by 2 bases and J by 0 bases, leaving a gap of 12 bases between them.